The 30 T cell receptor beta chains given below trace back to one sample, sequenced in a study of blood T cell repertoires in COVID-19. Profiled with immunoSEQ multiplex PCR; TCRdb holds only in-frame clones, not every one. The sample records roughly 70,000 clones, over 70% being singletons. The sample consisted of peripheral blood. The receptors were gathered from a man between 65 and 85 years old who had recovered from COVID-19.

The genes are TRBV5-5 and TRBJ2-5; a possible D gene is TRBD1 (6 bases). The V gene lost 3 bases and the J gene lost 5 bases, with 14 bases spanning the gap. This CDR3 spans 14 amino acids. Germline V gives CDR1 SGHKS, CDR2 YYEKEE (reference sequence). CDR3 sequence: CASSSYGQGETQYF. Here the CDR3 DNA reads TGTGCCAGCAGCTCATACGGGCAGGGGGAGACCCAGTACTTC.

The rearrangement uses TRBV11-2 and TRBJ1-2, with D tentatively TRBD1 (6 bases). The V gene lost 1 base and the J gene lost 1 base, with 13 bases spanning the gap. This CDR3 has 16 amino acids. Looked up from germline, CDR1 is SGHAT and CDR2 is FQNNGV. The CDR3 DNA reads TGTGCCAGCAGCTTAGTTTCCGGGGGGCGTAACTATGGCTACACCTTC. Protein sequence: CASSLVSGGRNYGYTF.

V is TRBV2 and J is TRBJ2-4, with TRBD1 matching 7 bases. Germline values: CDR1 SNHLY, CDR2 FYNNEI. V trimming: 5 bases; J trimming: 8 bases; junction bases outside the gene matches: 6. The CDR3 totals 13 residues. The CDR3 protein is CASSIDREDIQYF. The CDR3 DNA reads as TGTGCCAGCAGTATTGACAGGGAAGACATTCAGTACTTC.

In DNA form, the CDR3 reads TGCAGCGTGCGTGGTAGAGGGCGCGGAGATACGCAGTATTTT. The encoded protein is CSVRGRGRGDTQYF. The rearrangement links TRBV29-1 to TRBJ2-3; possible D gene TRBD2, 5 bases. The CDR3 has 14 amino acids. The V gene lost 6 bases and the J gene lost 5 bases, with 18 bases spanning the gap. CDR1 is SQVTM and CDR2 is ANQGSEA in the germline V gene.

The sample holds one count of this clone. This chain uses TRBV5-1 with TRBJ2-2, with a weak D call TRBD2 (6 bases). The CDR3 contains 15 residues. Trimming took off 0 bases at V and 6 bases at J, with 12 bases between the two ends. The V gene's germline CDR1 is SGHRS and CDR2 YFSETQ. CDR3 amino acids: CASSLAPGAAGELFF. The CDR3 nucleotides read TGCGCCAGCAGCTTGGCCCCGGGAGCGGCCGGGGAGCTGTTTTTT.

This clone was detected only once. The chain carries TRBV13 and TRBJ2-5, with TRBD2 matching 15 bases. The CDR3 covers 17 residues. The trim removed 5 bases at V and 4 bases at J, leaving 8 bases unmatched. Germline CDR1 and CDR2: PRHDT and FYEKMQ (reference sequence). Written as DNA, the CDR3 is TGTGCCAGCAGCACAGGACTAGCGGGAGGGGGTGGAGAGACCCAGTACTTC. Translated, it gives CASSTGLAGGGGETQYF. The full variable domain, completed using reference TRBV13 and TRBJ2-5, is AAGVIQSPRHLIKEKRETATLKCYPIPRHDTVYWYQQGPGQDPQFLISFYEKMQSDKGSIPDRFSAQQFSDYHSELNMSSLELGDSALYFCASSTGLAGGGGETQYFGPGTRLLVL.

DNA of the CDR3: TGTGCCAGCAGTTACTCGGACAGGCCCTCTGGAAACACCATATATTTT. Encoded protein: CASSYSDRPSGNTIYF. The chain is built from TRBV6-5 and TRBJ1-3, with TRBD1 identical over 7 bases. The V gene end was trimmed by 0 bases and the J gene end by 0 bases; junction bases not matched to a gene: 2. Germline CDR1 and CDR2: MNHEY and SVGAGI. The CDR3 runs to 16 residues.

CDR3 coding DNA: TGCGCCAGCAGCCAAGAAGGACCGGGGCGGGAGCCTTACGAGCAGTACTTC. It encodes CASSQEGPGREPYEQYF. The chain uses TRBV4-1 and TRBJ2-7; 7 bases map to TRBD2. CDR3 size: 17 residues. Trimming took 0 bases from V and 4 from J; bases not matched to a gene: 12. Germline loops: CDR1 MGHRA, CDR2 YSYEKL.

The J gene is TRBJ2-1, the V gene TRBV11-3; 8 positions match TRBD2. J was trimmed by 7 bases and V by 1 base; bases with no gene match: 15. This CDR3 is built from 18 residues. CDR1 SGHNT and CDR2 YENEEA come from the germline V gene. CDR3 DNA: TGTGCCAGCAGCTTAGGGACCTTTGGGAGCGGGAGAATAAATGAGCAGTTCTTC. Amino acid sequence: CASSLGTFGSGRINEQFF.

J is TRBJ1-6 and V is TRBV7-9; 8 bases map to TRBD1. Germline V CDR1 and CDR2: SEHNR, FQNEAQ (reference sequence). This CDR3 is 15 amino acids long. Unmatched junction bases numbered 7, after V lost 5 bases and J lost 7 bases. CDR3 DNA: TGTGCCAGCAGCCTTGGGACAGGATTAAATTCACCCCTCCACTTT. Amino acids: CASSLGTGLNSPLHF.

The sample holds one count of this clone. The V and J genes are TRBV10-3 and TRBJ2-1, with 11 bases fitting TRBD1. The CDR3 contains 16 residues. J lost 11 bases, V lost 2 bases, and 11 bases had no gene match. Germline CDR1 is ENHRY and CDR2 is SYGVKD. The CDR3 DNA is TGTGCCATCAGTGAGAACCTCCGGACAGGGGGCGGAAAGCAGTTCTTC. Residues: CAISENLRTGGGKQFF.

The gene calls are TRBV7-2 and TRBJ1-5; 8 bases align to TRBD1. CDR1 SGHTA and CDR2 FQGNSA come from the germline V gene. The CDR3 has 16 residues. After removal of 2 bases from V and 6 bases from J, the junction contained 9 bases not matched to a gene. CDR3 coding DNA: TGTGCCAGCAGCTTATGGGGGCAGGGGGCTAGTCAGCCCCAGCATTTT. Its translation is CASSLWGQGASQPQHF. The whole variable domain, filled in from reference TRBV7-2 and TRBJ1-5, reads GAGVSQSPSNKVTEKGKDVELRCDPISGHTALYWYRQSLGQGLEFLIYFQGNSAPDKSGLPSDRFSAERTGGSVSTLTIQRTQQEDSAVYLCASSLWGQGASQPQHFGDGTRLSIL.

This rearrangement joins TRBV5-1 to TRBJ2-2; 14 bases align to TRBD2. V lost 0 bases, J lost 6 bases, and 4 bases stayed unmatched. In germline, CDR1 is SGHRS, CDR2 YFSETQ. The CDR3 is 17 residues long. Written as DNA, the CDR3 is TGCGCCAGCAGCTTGGAAGGGACTAGCGGGAGTGCCGGGGAGCTGTTTTTT. It yields the protein CASSLEGTSGSAGELFF.

The DNA for the CDR3 is TGTGCCAGTCGCCTCTCCGCGAGTAATTCACCCCTCCACTTT. Translated: CASRLSASNSPLHF. The V and J genes are TRBV11-2 and TRBJ1-6; D not certain. The CDR3 runs 14 residues. CDR1 and CDR2 (germline): SGHAT, FQNNGV. V lost 9 bases to trimming and J lost 6 bases, with 15 bases between them. Full variable domain (remainder filled in from reference TRBV11-2 and TRBJ1-6): EAGVAQSPRYKIIEKRQSVAFWCNPISGHATLYWYQQILGQGPKLLIQFQNNGVVDDSQLPKDRFSAERLKGVDSTLKIQPAKLEDSAVYLCASRLSASNSPLHFGNGTRLTVT.

This chain uses TRBV27 with TRBJ1-1; tentative D call: TRBD1 (6 bases). V shed 6 bases and J shed 3 bases, with 14 bases lying between them. CDR1 MNHEY and CDR2 SMNVEV come from the germline V gene (reference sequence). There are 14 residues in the CDR3. CDR3 nucleotide sequence: TGTGCCAGCAGGCCGGGACAAACGTACACTGAAGCTTTCTTT. Translating gives CASRPGQTYTEAFF.

The rearrangement uses TRBV3-1 (or the pseudogene TRBV3-2) and TRBJ1-2, with 9 bases lining up with TRBD1. Germline CDR1 LGHDT, CDR2 YNNKEL (reference sequence). CDR3 length: 24 residues. Trimming cost V 0 bases and J 4 bases; bases outside gene matches: 30. As DNA, the CDR3 is TGTGCCAGCAGCCAAGAGTCGTCCTGTAGCCTTCAGGGACAGGGAAGAAGTTGGGTCTATGGCTACACCTTC. The encoded protein is CASSQESSCSLQGQGRSWVYGYTF.

The V and J genes are TRBV6-5 and TRBJ2-3, with 7 bases fitting TRBD2. This CDR3 has 14 amino acids. In germline, CDR1 is MNHEY, CDR2 SVGAGI. V dropped 7 bases and J dropped 2; count of bases not matched to a gene: 6. The CDR3 DNA follows: TGTGCCAGCATACCTAGCGGTTACACAGATACGCAGTATTTT. Translated, it gives CASIPSGYTDTQYF.

This chain links TRBV24-1 with TRBJ2-7; possibly TRBD2 for D (6 bases). From germline, CDR1 is KGHDR and CDR2 SFDVKD. Deletions cut 4 bases from V and 4 bases from J, with 16 bases between. The CDR3 is 15 amino acids. In DNA, the CDR3 is TGTGCCACCAGTGACCCAGTTGCGGGGAGATACGAGCAGTACTTC. Translation: CATSDPVAGRYEQYF.

The chain uses TRBV10-2 and TRBJ2-5; 8 bases match TRBD1. After removal of 7 bases from V and 1 base from J, the junction contained 11 bases not matched to a gene. This CDR3 spans 16 amino acids. Per the germline V gene, CDR1 is WSHSY and CDR2 is SAAADI. The DNA of the CDR3 is TGCGCCAGCAACAGTCCCGACAGGGGAAGCCAAGAGACCCAGTACTTC. Translating gives CASNSPDRGSQETQYF.

The genes are TRBV3-1 (or the pseudogene TRBV3-2) and TRBJ2-2; 13 bases align to TRBD2. This CDR3 spans 16 amino acids. Germline V CDR1 and CDR2: LGHDT, YNNKEL (reference sequence). Trimming removed 6 bases from V and 6 bases from J; junction bases left unmatched: 7. The chain's CDR3 is CASSPWTSGSSGELFF. The CDR3 coding sequence is TGTGCCAGCAGTCCGTGGACTAGCGGGAGTTCCGGGGAGCTGTTTTTT.

V and J are TRBV19 and TRBJ2-3; 15 bases fit TRBD2. The V and J ends lost 5 bases and 4 bases, in that order; junction bases with no gene match: 16. Per germline, CDR1 LNHDA and CDR2 SQIVND (reference sequence). CDR3 length: 20 amino acids. The CDR3 region is CASSPPLLGLAGGPPDTQYF. CDR3 sequence (DNA): TGTGCCAGTAGTCCTCCCTTATTAGGACTAGCGGGAGGGCCACCAGATACGCAGTATTTT.

The CDR3 DNA follows: TGTGCCAGCACCAGGGCCTCCGGCTACGAGCAGTACTTC. Translated: CASTRASGYEQYF. The J gene is TRBJ2-7, the V gene TRBV27; D is perhaps TRBD1 (5 bases). Germline V gene data show CDR1 as MNHEY and CDR2 as SMNVEV (reference sequence). Trimming removed 7 bases from V and 3 bases from J, with 13 bases in between. The CDR3 has 13 amino acids.

The gene calls are TRBV19 and TRBJ2-2; 8 nucleotides match TRBD1. V was clipped by 5 bases and J by 2 bases; unmatched bases: 4. Germline assignment: CDR1 LNHDA and CDR2 SQIVND (reference sequence). The CDR3 runs to 15 residues. The CDR3 sequence is CASSPGTGNTGELFF. The CDR3 bases are TGTGCCAGTAGTCCCGGGACAGGCAACACCGGGGAGCTGTTTTTT.

The rearrangement uses TRBV27 and TRBJ2-3; perhaps TRBD2 as D (6 bases). This CDR3 has 14 residues. CDR1 MNHEY and CDR2 SMNVEV come from the germline V gene (reference sequence). V was shortened by 6 bases and J by 3 bases, with 13 bases between the two germline ends. CDR3 DNA: TGTGCCAGCAGGACCCCGGGGAGGACAGATACGCAGTATTTT. Protein product: CASRTPGRTDTQYF.

The V call is TRBV4-3, the J call TRBJ2-7; 7 bases fit TRBD1. Germline V gives CDR1 LGHNA, CDR2 YSLEER. This CDR3 has 15 amino acids. Trimming cost V 0 bases and J 2 bases; bases outside gene matches: 4. The CDR3 bases are TGCGCCAGCAGCCAAGATTTCCAGGGGGCCTACGAGCAGTACTTC. Its protein product is CASSQDFQGAYEQYF.

The rearrangement uses TRBV28 and TRBJ2-7; 8 bases match TRBD2. Losses at the gene ends were 2 bases for V and 3 bases for J; bases not matched to a gene: 9. This CDR3 comprises 16 residues. Germline V gives CDR1 MDHEN, CDR2 SYDVKM. Written as DNA, the CDR3 is TGTGCCAGCAGTTTAGCGGGAGGACTTACGGGCTACGAGCAGTACTTC. Its protein is CASSLAGGLTGYEQYF.

The chain is built from TRBV11-2 and TRBJ2-2, with a possible D match to TRBD2 (5 bases). The CDR3 covers 13 residues. Trimming shortened V by 5 bases and J by 6 bases, and 10 bases separated the two germline ends. Germline CDR1 is SGHAT and CDR2 is FQNNGV. CDR3 region: CASSLTRAGELFF. The CDR3 nucleotides are TGTGCCAGCAGCCTAACTAGAGCCGGGGAGCTGTTTTTT.

The rearrangement links TRBV2 to TRBJ2-7, with 8 bases that match TRBD2. The CDR3 spans 12 residues. Germline CDR1 SNHLY, CDR2 FYNNEI. V gave up 10 bases and J gave up 5 bases; unmatched junction bases: 7. CDR3: CAIATSANEQYF. The CDR3 DNA sequence: TGTGCCATCGCGACTAGCGCTAACGAGCAGTACTTC.

This chain uses TRBV28 with TRBJ2-6; 7 bases match TRBD1. Per germline, CDR1 MDHEN and CDR2 SYDVKM. The CDR3 covers 16 residues. Trimming at V came to 8 bases and at J to 1 base, leaving 8 bases not matched to a gene. CDR3 protein: CASGLTGVSGANVLTF. The CDR3 nucleotides are TGTGCCAGCGGCCTAACAGGGGTTTCTGGGGCCAACGTCCTGACTTTC.

The V gene is TRBV12-3 or TRBV12-4, the J gene TRBJ2-7; tentatively, D is TRBD2 (6 bases). This CDR3 has 13 residues. Trimming removed 2 bases at V and 11 bases at J, with 16 bases between. This CDR3 is CASSLQGTAKKYF. For the CDR3, the DNA is TGTGCCAGCAGTTTACAAGGGACTGCTAAAAAGTACTTC.